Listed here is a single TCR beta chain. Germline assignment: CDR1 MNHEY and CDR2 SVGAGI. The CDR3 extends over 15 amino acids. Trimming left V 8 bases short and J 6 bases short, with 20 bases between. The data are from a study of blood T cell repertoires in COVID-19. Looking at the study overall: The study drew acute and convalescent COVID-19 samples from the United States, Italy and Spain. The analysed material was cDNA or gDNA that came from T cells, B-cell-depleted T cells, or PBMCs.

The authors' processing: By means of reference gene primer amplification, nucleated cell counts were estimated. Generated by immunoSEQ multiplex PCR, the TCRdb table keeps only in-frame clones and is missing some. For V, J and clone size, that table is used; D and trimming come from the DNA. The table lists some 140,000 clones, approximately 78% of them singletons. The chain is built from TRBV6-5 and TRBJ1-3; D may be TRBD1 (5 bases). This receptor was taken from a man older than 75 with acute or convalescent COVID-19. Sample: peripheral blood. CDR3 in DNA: TGTGCCAGCTACTCTGGTGGGGCAGGGCAAAACACCATATATTTT. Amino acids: CASYSGGAGQNTIYF.